This TCR beta chain is drawn from a study of early T cells in non-severe SARS-CoV-2 infection. Findings and caveats of the study: A preference for anti-spike CD8 responses marked VDJdb matching, which missed private and CD4 specificities.

About this clonotype: Antigen specificity is unknown.

The TCR library protocol attached unique molecular identifiers to the individual cDNA molecules. TCRdb re-called the 5' RACE reads with MiXCR, one entry per CDR3 protein. Among around 61,000 distinct CDR3 sequences listed, 10% were seen once. V was clipped by 5 bases and J by 7 bases, with 12 bases between them. The CDR3 has 12 residues. Germline V gives CDR1 DFQATT, CDR2 SNEGSKA (reference sequence). The sample taken for sequencing was whole blood. The V gene is TRBV20-1, the J gene TRBJ2-1; D is ambiguous. The receptor was isolated from an adult who was a healthcare worker with PCR-confirmed SARS-CoV-2 infection or an uninfected control (not recorded which). Here the CDR3 DNA reads TGCAGTGCTTTCAATCCCCTTAATGAGCAGTTCTTC. It yields the protein CSAFNPLNEQFF.